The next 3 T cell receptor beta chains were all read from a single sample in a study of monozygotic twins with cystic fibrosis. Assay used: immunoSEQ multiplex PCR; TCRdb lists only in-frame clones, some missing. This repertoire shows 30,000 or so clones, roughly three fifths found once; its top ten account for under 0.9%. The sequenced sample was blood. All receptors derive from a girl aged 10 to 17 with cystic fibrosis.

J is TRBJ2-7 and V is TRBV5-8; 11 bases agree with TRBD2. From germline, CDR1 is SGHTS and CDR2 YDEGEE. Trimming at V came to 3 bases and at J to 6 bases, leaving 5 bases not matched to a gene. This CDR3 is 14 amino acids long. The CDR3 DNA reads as TGTGCCAGCAGCTCACTAGCGGGAGTTCTCGAGCAGTACTTC. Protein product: CASSSLAGVLEQYF.

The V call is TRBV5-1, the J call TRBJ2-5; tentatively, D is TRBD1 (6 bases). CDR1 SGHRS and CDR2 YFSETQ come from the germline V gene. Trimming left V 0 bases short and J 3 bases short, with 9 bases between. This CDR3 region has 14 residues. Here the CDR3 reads CASSLEDREETQYF. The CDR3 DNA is TGCGCCAGCAGCTTGGAGGACAGAGAAGAGACCCAGTACTTC.

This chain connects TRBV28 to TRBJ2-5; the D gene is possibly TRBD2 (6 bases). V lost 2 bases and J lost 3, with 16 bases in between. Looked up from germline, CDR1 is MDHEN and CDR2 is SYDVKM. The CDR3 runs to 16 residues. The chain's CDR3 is CASSLRGRELKETQYF. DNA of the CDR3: TGTGCCAGCAGTTTAAGGGGACGGGAGCTGAAAGAGACCCAGTACTTC.